These T cell receptor beta chains were read from a single sample in a study of T cells in Graves' hyperthyroidism and ophthalmopathy. TCRdb recomputed calls from the multiplex PCR reads with MiXCR, one row per CDR3 protein. The sample has 500,000 to 600,000 distinct CDR3 sequences; about 43% are singletons. Sequencing was done on a sample of peripheral blood or thyroid tissue (not recorded which). The receptor set was obtained from a woman between 18 and 29 years old with Graves' hyperthyroidism. CDR3s include the opening cysteine and the closing phenylalanine or tryptophan. Each record gives: V gene, J gene, CDR3 protein.

v_call: TRBV19
j_call: TRBJ1-1
cdr3_aa: CASSMQGRSEAFF

v_call: TRBV5-1
j_call: TRBJ2-1
cdr3_aa: CASSLDGVWNEQFF

v_call: TRBV19
j_call: TRBJ1-1
cdr3_aa: CASSRRDRGAWNTEAFF

v_call: TRBV2
j_call: TRBJ1-5
cdr3_aa: CAIAVQGQPQHF

v_call: TRBV7-6
j_call: TRBJ2-1
cdr3_aa: CASSRRLGGRANEQFF

v_call: TRBV9
j_call: TRBJ1-3
cdr3_aa: CASRLGTASGNTIYF

v_call: TRBV14
j_call: TRBJ1-6
cdr3_aa: CASSRDRDQPLHF

v_call: TRBV29-1
j_call: TRBJ1-4
cdr3_aa: CSAGQFNEKLFF

v_call: TRBV3-1
j_call: TRBJ1-3
cdr3_aa: CASSDIRDRGNTIYF

v_call: TRBV7-3
j_call: TRBJ2-6
cdr3_aa: CASSFQNSGANVLTF

v_call: TRBV2
j_call: TRBJ1-5
cdr3_aa: CASMRTGKETQHF

v_call: TRBV20-1
j_call: TRBJ1-6
cdr3_aa: CSASRNSDSPLHF

v_call: TRBV12-3/TRBV12-4
j_call: TRBJ2-5
cdr3_aa: CASSLGQQETQYF

v_call: TRBV2
j_call: TRBJ2-2
cdr3_aa: CASTPRAVNTGELFF

v_call: TRBV27
j_call: TRBJ1-1
cdr3_aa: CASSSTGGGITEAFF

v_call: TRBV12-3/TRBV12-4
j_call: TRBJ1-3
cdr3_aa: CASSIGTAGNTIYF

v_call: TRBV24-1
j_call: TRBJ2-1
cdr3_aa: CATSDPAGHRINEQFF

v_call: TRBV6-5
j_call: TRBJ1-1
cdr3_aa: CASSWDRVNTEAFF

v_call: TRBV12-3/TRBV12-4
j_call: TRBJ1-2
cdr3_aa: CATSRGALGYTF

v_call: TRBV3-1
j_call: TRBJ2-7
cdr3_aa: CASSLSGTGAYEQYF

v_call: TRBV20-1
j_call: TRBJ1-1
cdr3_aa: CSARDGFQSGKNTEAFF

v_call: TRBV29-1
j_call: TRBJ2-5
cdr3_aa: CSVHKAEETQYF

v_call: TRBV6-6
j_call: TRBJ1-1
cdr3_aa: CASSYLGQATEAFF

v_call: TRBV20-1
j_call: TRBJ1-2
cdr3_aa: CSAVRDRGMNGYTF

v_call: TRBV19
j_call: TRBJ2-5
cdr3_aa: CATSGAGNQETQYF

v_call: TRBV2
j_call: TRBJ1-2
cdr3_aa: CASSVGVAESYTF

v_call: TRBV12-3/TRBV12-4
j_call: .
cdr3_aa: CASSLRRSNEQFF

v_call: TRBV19
j_call: TRBJ1-4
cdr3_aa: CASSPGQGHGNEKLFF

v_call: TRBV5-1
j_call: TRBJ1-2
cdr3_aa: CASILRTDENNYGYTF

v_call: TRBV29-1
j_call: TRBJ2-5
cdr3_aa: CSVGGAGDGETQYF

v_call: TRBV9
j_call: TRBJ2-1
cdr3_aa: CASSVGTRDNEQFF

v_call: TRBV2
j_call: TRBJ2-1
cdr3_aa: CASRPWTGSYNEQFF

v_call: TRBV20-1
j_call: TRBJ2-7
cdr3_aa: CSASGATSYEQYF

v_call: TRBV7-3
j_call: TRBJ1-1
cdr3_aa: CASRYQDTEAFF

v_call: TRBV20-1
j_call: TRBJ1-2
cdr3_aa: CSARGIAGGSYDGYTF

v_call: TRBV6-1
j_call: TRBJ2-7
cdr3_aa: CASSDGGQGVYEQYF

v_call: TRBV18
j_call: TRBJ2-7
cdr3_aa: CASSPPGASGPREQYF

v_call: TRBV9
j_call: TRBJ1-5
cdr3_aa: CASSLSPDQPQHF

v_call: TRBV7-8
j_call: TRBJ2-7
cdr3_aa: CASSDRDRVGEQYF

v_call: TRBV29-1
j_call: TRBJ2-3
cdr3_aa: CSVTRESTDTQYF

v_call: TRBV11-1
j_call: TRBJ2-5
cdr3_aa: CASSSEVGIGPETQYF

v_call: TRBV7-6
j_call: TRBJ1-4
cdr3_aa: CASSQETGRFF